A single T cell receptor beta chain is shown here with its context. This entry is derived from a study of spatial heterogeneity in lung cancer. The CDR3 consists of 15 residues. V was clipped by 3 bases and J by 3 bases, with 15 bases between them. TCRdb used MiXCR to reprocess the 5' RACE reads, holding one entry per CDR3 protein. The profile covers roughly 48,000 distinct CDR3 sequences, with roughly 5% appearing a single time and around 10% taken by the ten largest. Regarding time point: sample taken at primary tumor resection. The sample here was PBMCs, taken at surgery. The TCR originated in a male donor with early-stage non-small cell lung cancer. V and J are TRBV12-3 or TRBV12-4 and TRBJ2-7; the D call may be TRBD1 or TRBD2 (5 bases each). Here the CDR3 DNA reads TGTGCCAGCAGTTTGGATACCGGGACGAACTACGAGCAGTACTTC. It specifies CASSLDTGTNYEQYF.